Listed below are T cell receptor beta chains from one sample, sequenced in a study of neurological immune-mediated disorders. TCRdb used MiXCR to reprocess the 5' RACE reads, holding one entry per CDR3 protein. The sample has about 84,000 distinct CDR3 sequences, around a tenth seen once; the top ten hold roughly 2%. The sample comprised PBMCs. The source of these receptors is a man in his forties in good health. CDR3s leave out the opening cysteine and the closing phenylalanine or tryptophan.

>TRBV5-5
ASSLEMDTILSGANVLT
>TRBV14
ASSQVGNMDYGYT
>TRBV7-2
ASSLAHERGGPYEQY
>TRBV7-9
ASRSLGLAGTKNIQY
>TRBV4-1
ASSPSWGTPYEKLF
>TRBV12-3/TRBV12-4
ASASGGASYGYT
>TRBV7-8
ASVHRLRGETQY
>TRBV14
ASSLGWTSGKSEQF
>TRBV7-9
ATEAPLAGGTDTQY
>TRBV15
ATSRETGEQF
>TRBV5-1
ASSPGTTVDYGYT
>TRBV11-2
ASSLDGYQTGELF
>TRBV28
ASSLGGGSLSYEQY
>TRBV25-1
ASGEPNTEAF
>TRBV29-1
SVEGTSGYQY
>TRBV14
ASSQVLGGEEQF
>TRBV20-1
SAEGLGRDGESTDTQY
>TRBV5-5
ASSLGGSGANVLT
>TRBV10-3
AISPGTGSGANVLT
>TRBV7-3
ASSLTPGLAGTDTQY
>TRBV20-1
SLVGLEGYT
>TRBV7-9
ASRSVDRVDEKLF
>TRBV12-3/TRBV12-4
ASGQGPMD
>TRBV6-5
ASSYERDRTETQY
>TRBV5-1
TSRGLQETQY
>TRBV27
ASSLSRRDFYGYT
>TRBV11-2
ALSRQPTNEKLF